This record covers a single TCR beta chain. Its specificity is not known. This sample is drawn from a study of OX40 agonist ivuxolimab in advanced cancers. Study in general: Every 2 weeks, patients got intravenous ivuxolimab at one of six dose levels (0.01-10 mg/kg). Three patients got partial responses; one had hepatocellular carcinoma and two had cutaneous melanoma. Findings and limits, study-wide: With doses of 0.1 to 3.0 mg/kg, CD4+ and CD8+ blood T cells had undergone clonal expansion by week 6.

The CDR3 runs 15 residues. CDR1 and CDR2 (germline): ENHRY, SYGVKD. J gave up 7 bases and V 4 bases, and 12 bases lay outside the gene matches. Assay: immunoSEQ multiplex PCR; the TCRdb copy retains only in-frame clones and omits some. The sample carries some 44,000 clones, approximately 83% recorded once. The sequences come from CD4+ or CD8+ T cells sorted from blood, collected in a trial of the OX40 agonist ivuxolimab. The rearrangement links TRBV10-3 to TRBJ1-2; 7 nucleotides agree with TRBD1. The clonotype comes from an adult with an advanced solid tumor such as melanoma, head and neck, liver or kidney cancer. The CDR3 coding sequence is TGTGCCATCAGTGGGGAGTTAGGGGGCCTCGGTGGCTACACCTTC. It yields the protein CAISGELGGLGGYTF.